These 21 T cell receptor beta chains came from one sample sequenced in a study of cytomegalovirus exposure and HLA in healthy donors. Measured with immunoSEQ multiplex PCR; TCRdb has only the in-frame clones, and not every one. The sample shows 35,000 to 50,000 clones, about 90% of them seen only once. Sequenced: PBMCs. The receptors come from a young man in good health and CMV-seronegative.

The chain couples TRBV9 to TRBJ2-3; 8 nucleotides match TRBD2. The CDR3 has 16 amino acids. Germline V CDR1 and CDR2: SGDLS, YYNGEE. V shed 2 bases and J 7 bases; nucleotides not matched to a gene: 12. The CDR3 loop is CASSVGGSGDTNTQYF. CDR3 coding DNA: TGTGCCAGCAGCGTGGGTGGTAGCGGGGATACTAATACGCAGTATTTT.

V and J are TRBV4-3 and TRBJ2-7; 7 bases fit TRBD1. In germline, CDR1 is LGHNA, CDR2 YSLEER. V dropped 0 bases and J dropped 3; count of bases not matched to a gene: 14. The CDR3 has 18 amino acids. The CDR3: CASSQDVSTGSFGYEQYF. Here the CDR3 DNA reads TGCGCCAGCAGCCAAGATGTGTCGACAGGGAGTTTTGGCTACGAGCAGTACTTC.

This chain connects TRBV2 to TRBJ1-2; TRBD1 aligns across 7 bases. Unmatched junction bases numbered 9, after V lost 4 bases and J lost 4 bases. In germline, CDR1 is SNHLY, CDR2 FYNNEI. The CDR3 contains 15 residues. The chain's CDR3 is CASSGRPTGPYGYTF. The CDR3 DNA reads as TGTGCCAGCAGTGGACGACCGACAGGGCCCTATGGCTACACCTTC.

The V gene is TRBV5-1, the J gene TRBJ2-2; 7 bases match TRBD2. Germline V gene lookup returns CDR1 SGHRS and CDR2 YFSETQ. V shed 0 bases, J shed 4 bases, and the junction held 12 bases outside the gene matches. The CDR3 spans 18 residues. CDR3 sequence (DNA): TGCGCCAGCAGCTTGGGGGCTAGCGGTGCCGAATCCACCGGGGAGCTGTTTTTT. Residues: CASSLGASGAESTGELFF.

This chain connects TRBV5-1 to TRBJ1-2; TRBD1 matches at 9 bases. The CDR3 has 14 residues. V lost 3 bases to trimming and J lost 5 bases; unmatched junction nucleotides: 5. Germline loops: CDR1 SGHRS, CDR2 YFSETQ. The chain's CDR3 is CASSWGDREYGYTF. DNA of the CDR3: TGCGCCAGCAGCTGGGGGGACAGGGAATATGGCTACACCTTC.

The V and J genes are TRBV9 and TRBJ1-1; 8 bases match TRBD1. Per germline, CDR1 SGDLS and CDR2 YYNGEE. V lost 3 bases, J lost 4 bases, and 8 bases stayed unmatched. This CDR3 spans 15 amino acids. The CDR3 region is CASSAETGGGTEAFF. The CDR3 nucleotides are TGTGCCAGCAGCGCCGAAACAGGGGGTGGCACTGAAGCTTTCTTT.

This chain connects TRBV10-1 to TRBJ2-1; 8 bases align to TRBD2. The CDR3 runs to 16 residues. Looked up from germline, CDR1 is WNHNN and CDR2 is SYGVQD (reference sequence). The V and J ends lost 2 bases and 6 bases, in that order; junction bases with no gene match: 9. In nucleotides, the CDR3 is TGCGCCAGCAGTGAGGTCCGGAGACTAGCGTTCAATGAGCAGTTCTTC. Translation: CASSEVRRLAFNEQFF.

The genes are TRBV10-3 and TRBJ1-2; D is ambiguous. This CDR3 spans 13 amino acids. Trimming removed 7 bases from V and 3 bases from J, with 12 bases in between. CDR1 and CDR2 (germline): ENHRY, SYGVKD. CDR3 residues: CAIKGLNYYGYTF. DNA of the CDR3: TGTGCCATCAAAGGACTCAACTACTATGGCTACACCTTC.

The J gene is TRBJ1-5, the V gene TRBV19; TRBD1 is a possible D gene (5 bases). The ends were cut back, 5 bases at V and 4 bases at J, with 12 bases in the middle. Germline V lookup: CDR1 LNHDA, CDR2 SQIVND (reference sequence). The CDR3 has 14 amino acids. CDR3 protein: CASSVQGFNQPQHF. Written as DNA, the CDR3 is TGTGCCAGTAGTGTGCAGGGTTTTAATCAGCCCCAGCATTTT. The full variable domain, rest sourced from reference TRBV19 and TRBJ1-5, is DGGITQSPKYLFRKEGQNVTLSCEQNLNHDAMYWYRQDPGQGLRLIYYSQIVNDFQKGDIAEGYSVSREKKESFPLTVTSAQKNPTAFYLCASSVQGFNQPQHFGDGTRLSIL.

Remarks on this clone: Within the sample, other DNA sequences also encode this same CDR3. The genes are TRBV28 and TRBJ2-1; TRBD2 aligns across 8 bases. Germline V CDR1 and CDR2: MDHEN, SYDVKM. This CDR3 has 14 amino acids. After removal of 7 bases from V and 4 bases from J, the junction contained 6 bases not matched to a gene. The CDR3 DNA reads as TGTGCCAGCATGTTAGCGGGGACGTACAATGAGCAGTTCTTC. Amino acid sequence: CASMLAGTYNEQFF.

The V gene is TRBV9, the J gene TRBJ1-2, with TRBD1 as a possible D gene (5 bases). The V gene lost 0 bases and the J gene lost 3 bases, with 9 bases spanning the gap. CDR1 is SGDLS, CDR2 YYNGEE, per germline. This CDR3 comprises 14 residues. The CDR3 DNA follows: TGTGCCAGCAGCGTAGAGTGGGGGGACTATGGCTACACCTTC. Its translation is CASSVEWGDYGYTF.

The CDR3 coding sequence is TGTGCTAGTGCCACAAGCGGGGGTTCCTACGAGCAGTACTTC. Translating it yields CASATSGGSYEQYF. This rearrangement joins TRBV12-5 to TRBJ2-7; TRBD2 aligns across 8 bases. Looked up from germline, CDR1 is LGHNT and CDR2 is FRNRAP. The V segment lost 7 bases and the J segment 1 base; nucleotides outside the gene matches: 6. The CDR3 is made up of 14 amino acids.

The CDR3 loop is CASSPYGLGRYYEQYF. The CDR3 coding sequence is TGTGCCAGCAGTCCGTACGGATTGGGCCGGTACTACGAGCAGTACTTC. The chain links TRBV28 to TRBJ2-7; D gene uncertain. This CDR3 is 16 amino acids long. Deletions cut 5 bases from V and 3 bases from J, with 20 bases between. The germline gives CDR1 MDHEN, CDR2 SYDVKM.

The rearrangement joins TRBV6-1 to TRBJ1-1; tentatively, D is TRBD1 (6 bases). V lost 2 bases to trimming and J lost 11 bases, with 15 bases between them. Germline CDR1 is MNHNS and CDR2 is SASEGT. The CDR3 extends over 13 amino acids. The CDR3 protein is CASSETLQGRAFF. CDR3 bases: TGTGCCAGCAGTGAAACGCTACAGGGTAGGGCTTTCTTT.

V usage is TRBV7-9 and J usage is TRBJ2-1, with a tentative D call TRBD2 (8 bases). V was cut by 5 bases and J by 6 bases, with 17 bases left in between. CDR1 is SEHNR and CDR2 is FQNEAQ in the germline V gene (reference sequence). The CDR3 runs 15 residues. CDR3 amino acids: CASSAGGQIINEQFF. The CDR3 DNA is TGTGCCAGCAGCGCGGGGGGACAGATAATCAATGAGCAGTTCTTC.

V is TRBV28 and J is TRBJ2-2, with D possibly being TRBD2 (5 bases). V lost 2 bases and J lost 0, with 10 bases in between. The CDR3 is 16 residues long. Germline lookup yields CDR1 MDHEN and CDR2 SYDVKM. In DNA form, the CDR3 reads TGTGCCAGCAGTTTACACGGCGGGCCGAACACCGGGGAGCTGTTTTTT. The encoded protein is CASSLHGGPNTGELFF.

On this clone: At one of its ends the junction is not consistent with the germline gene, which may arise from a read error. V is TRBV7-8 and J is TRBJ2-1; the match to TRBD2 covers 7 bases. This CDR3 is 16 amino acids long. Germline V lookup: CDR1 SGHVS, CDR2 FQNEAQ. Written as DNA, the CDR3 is TGTGCCAGCAGCTCTAGCGGAGGAGGGTCCTTCAATGAGCAGTTCTTC. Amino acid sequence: CASSSSGGGSFNEQFF.

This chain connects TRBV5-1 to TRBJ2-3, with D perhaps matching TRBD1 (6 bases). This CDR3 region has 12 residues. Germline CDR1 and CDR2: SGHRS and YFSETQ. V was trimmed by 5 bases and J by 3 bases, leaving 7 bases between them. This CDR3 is CASRQGTDTQYF. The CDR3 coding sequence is TGCGCCAGCAGACAGGGTACAGATACGCAGTATTTT. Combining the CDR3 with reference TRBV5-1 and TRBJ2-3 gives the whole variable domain KAGVTQTPRYLIKTRGQQVTLSCSPISGHRSVSWYQQTPGQGLQFLFEYFSETQRNKGNFPGRFSGRQFSNSRSEMNVSTLELGDSALYLCASRQGTDTQYFGPGTRLTVL.

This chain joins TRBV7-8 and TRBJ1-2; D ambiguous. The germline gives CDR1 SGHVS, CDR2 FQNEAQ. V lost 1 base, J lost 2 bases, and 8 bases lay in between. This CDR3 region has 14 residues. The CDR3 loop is CASSLGHANYGYTF. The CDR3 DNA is TGTGCCAGCAGCTTAGGACACGCGAACTATGGCTACACCTTC. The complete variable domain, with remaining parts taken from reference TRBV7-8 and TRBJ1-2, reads GAGVSQSPRYKVAKRGQDVALRCDPISGHVSLFWYQQALGQGPEFLTYFQNEAQLDKSGLPSDRFFAERPEGSVSTLKIQRTQQEDSAVYLCASSLGHANYGYTFGSGTRLTVV.

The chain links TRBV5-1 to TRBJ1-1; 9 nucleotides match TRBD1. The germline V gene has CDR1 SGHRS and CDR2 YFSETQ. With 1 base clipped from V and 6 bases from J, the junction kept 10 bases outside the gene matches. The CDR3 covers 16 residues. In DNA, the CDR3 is TGCGCCAGCAGCTTGACGACAGGGGGTCGGCGAGCTGAAGCTTTCTTT. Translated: CASSLTTGGRRAEAFF.

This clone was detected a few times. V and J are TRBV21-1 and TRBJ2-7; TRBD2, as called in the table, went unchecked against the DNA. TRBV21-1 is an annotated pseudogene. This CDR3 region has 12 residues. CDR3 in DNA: TGTGCCAGCAGCAAAGGGAGGTACGAGCAGTACTTC. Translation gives CASSKGRYEQYF.